The present T cell receptor beta chain was sequenced within a study of CD8+CD57+ T cells in acquired aplastic anemia. Study observations and caveats: In common between the patients and the controls were around 29 CD8+ CDR3 sequences. The CD8+ Simpson's diversity of patients and controls was not significantly different.

It was patients with CD8+CD57+ cell expansion by flow cytometry who were chosen for sequencing. This clonotype turned up a few times. The antigen remains undetermined. The use of genomic DNA as template underpinned the TCR beta VDJ and CDR3 profiling. TCRdb re-analysed the reads in MiXCR, keeping a single row per CDR3 protein. The sample has 150,000 to 200,000 distinct CDR3 sequences, about 48% seen once. This TCR was recovered from a human donor with aplastic anemia. The specimen sequenced was sorted CD4+, CD8+, or CD8+CD57+ T cells (not recorded which) from PBMCs.

In DNA, the CDR3 is TGTGCCATCAGTGAGTTTGGTCAAGGGAGGACCTACGAGCAGTACTTC. This translates into CAISEFGQGRTYEQYF. J is TRBJ2-7 and V is TRBV10-3; weak D call: TRBD2 (6 bases). CDR1 is ENHRY and CDR2 is SYGVKD in the germline V gene. Trimming cost V 1 base and J 2 bases, with 15 bases left between them. This CDR3 has 16 amino acids.